This T cell receptor beta chain came from a study of T cell repertoires in ileal Crohn's disease. Study information: At surgery, under 40% of patients smoked, with median disease duration 7.9 years. Every patient was operated on for stricturing (approximately 60%) or penetrating (39%) complications.

This clone was counted only a few times. No antigen is known for it. Other DNA sequences in the sample encode the same CDR3. The CDR3 has 14 residues. V gave up 1 base and J gave up 3 bases; unmatched junction bases: 0. The germline V gene has CDR1 SGHRS and CDR2 YFSETQ. Study-wide points: Sorted CD8 T cells held more high-frequency clones than CD4. Active smokers at surgery had more clonal expansions than non-smokers.

The method was immunoSEQ multiplex PCR; TCRdb's version includes in-frame clones alone and lacks a portion of them. The sample lists 30,000 to 35,000 clones; around three quarters were seen once. The clonotype comes from an adult with Crohn's disease. The chain is built from TRBV5-1 and TRBJ2-7; 11 bases align to TRBD2. Sequencing was done on a sample of ileal tissue. The CDR3 region is CASSLTSGSYEQYF. In DNA, the CDR3 is TGCGCCAGCAGCTTGACTAGCGGGAGCTACGAGCAGTACTTC.